The present entry profiles one TCR beta chain with its context. This CDR3 spans 14 amino acids. V shed 4 bases and J 0 bases; nucleotides not matched to a gene: 3. CDR1 SGHNT and CDR2 YYREEE come from the germline V gene (reference sequence). This sample stems from a study of blood T cell repertoires in COVID-19. The overall study: The United States, Italy and Spain provided the acute and convalescent COVID-19 samples.

Some clones are missing from TCRdb's copy, which holds only in-frame ones; the method was immunoSEQ multiplex PCR. Among 490,000 or so clones listed, roughly nine tenths were seen once. Source material: PBMCs or T cells enriched from blood (not recorded which). The receptor was derived from a woman aged 55-69 years who had recovered from COVID-19. This chain joins TRBV5-4 and TRBJ1-2, with 7 bases identical to TRBD1. The CDR3 spells CASSQGQSNYGYTF. For the CDR3, the DNA is TGTGCCAGCAGCCAGGGACAGTCTAACTATGGCTACACCTTC.